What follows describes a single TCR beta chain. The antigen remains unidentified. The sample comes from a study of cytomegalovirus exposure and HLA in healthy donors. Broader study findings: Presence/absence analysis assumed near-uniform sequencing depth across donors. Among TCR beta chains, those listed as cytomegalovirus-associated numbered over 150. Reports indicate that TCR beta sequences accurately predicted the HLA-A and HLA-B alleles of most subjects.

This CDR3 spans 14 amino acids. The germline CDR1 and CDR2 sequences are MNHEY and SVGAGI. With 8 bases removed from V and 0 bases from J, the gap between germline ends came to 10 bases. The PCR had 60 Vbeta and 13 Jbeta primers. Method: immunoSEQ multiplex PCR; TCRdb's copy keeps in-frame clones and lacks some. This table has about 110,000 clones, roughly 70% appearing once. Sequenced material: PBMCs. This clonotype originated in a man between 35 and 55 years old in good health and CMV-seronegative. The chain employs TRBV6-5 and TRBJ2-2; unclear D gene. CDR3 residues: CASLRSSNTGELFF. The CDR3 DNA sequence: TGTGCCAGCTTAAGGAGCTCGAACACCGGGGAGCTGTTTTTT.